The T cell receptor (beta chain) under discussion was sequenced for a study of blood T cell repertoires in COVID-19. Method: immunoSEQ multiplex PCR; TCRdb's copy keeps in-frame clones and lacks some. The sample has fewer than 200,000 clones, 80% to 90% seen once. The CDR3 spans 19 residues. The germline V gene encodes CDR1 SGHTA and CDR2 FQGNSA. J gave up 2 bases and V 4 bases, and 10 bases lay outside the gene matches. This clonotype was sampled from a woman between 18 and 29 years old who had recovered from COVID-19. The V gene is TRBV7-2, the J gene TRBJ2-2; TRBD2 agrees at 13 bases. The sample was peripheral blood. The CDR3 sequence: CASSSRLAGGAGNTGELFF. In nucleotides, the CDR3 is TGTGCCAGCAGCTCCCGACTAGCGGGGGGAGCCGGAAACACCGGGGAGCTGTTTTTT.